A selection of T cell receptor beta chains follows, all from one sample in a study of shared clonotypes between healthy human individuals. Repertoires were generated with immunoSEQ multiplex PCR, while TCRdb's copy carries only in-frame clones and drops some. The profile covers under 120,000 clones, with around 71% appearing a single time and approximately 23% taken by the ten largest. Input material: memory CD8+ T cells sorted from blood. The source of these receptors is a young woman in good health. Both conserved end residues are part of each CDR3.

CDR3: CASSAGTGGQPQHF
V: TRBV6-4

CDR3: CASSESTGIGTEAFF
V: TRBV10-1

CDR3: CASRRDPHSYEQYF
V: TRBV2

CDR3: CASSLLGSDTQYF
V: TRBV5-1

CDR3: CASSFLGWAIRGEQYF
V: TRBV28

CDR3: CASSSTGYEQYF
V: TRBV11-2

CDR3: CASSFLAGGGLGVEQYF
V: TRBV28

CDR3: CASSLVSSFGTEAFF
V: TRBV5-4

CDR3: CASSRGLAGVHEQYF
V: TRBV4-1

CDR3: CASSHQPQHF
V: TRBV6-8

CDR3: CASSEGPGSSSNEQFF
V: TRBV25-1

CDR3: CASTTYRTGREKLFF
V: TRBV19

CDR3: CASSQSGGPTEAFF
V: TRBV7-9

CDR3: CASSLGADYEQYF
V: TRBV5-6

CDR3: CASSVWGAAYEQYF
V: TRBV10-2

CDR3: CASSYNEQFF
V: TRBV6-1

CDR3: CASSAPLGRYNEQFF
V: TRBV11-2

CDR3: CASSSTVGETQYF
V: TRBV7-6

CDR3: CASSLSLISYEQYF
V: TRBV27

CDR3: CSVLSGLNTEAFF
V: TRBV29-1

CDR3: CASSPEPGRRNEQFF
V: TRBV4-1

CDR3: CASRPTRRQGIYGYTF
V: TRBV28

CDR3: CSVAPGRANTGELFF
V: TRBV29-1

CDR3: CASSENLPVTSGRRTQYF
V: TRBV7-2

CDR3: CASSLQGFINTEAFF
V: TRBV7-9

CDR3: CASSIRTSGRIEQYF
V: TRBV19

CDR3: CASSQLAGITREQYF
V: TRBV4-1

CDR3: CASSVGQGSSYEQYF
V: TRBV7-9

CDR3: CASSEQGHSGTEAFF
V: TRBV9

CDR3: CASSQEVVGAGGQPQHF
V: TRBV4-2

CDR3: CASSVGGVGEQFF
V: TRBV9

CDR3: CAISEPRWDRRYEQYF
V: TRBV10-3

CDR3: CASSQANLYNEQFF
V: TRBV14

CDR3: CASSKGGDRKPTEELFF
V: TRBV21-1

CDR3: CASSQDFYSPQETQYF
V: TRBV4-2

CDR3: CASSQTRDWNTEAFF
V: TRBV4-1